This T cell receptor (beta chain) was obtained from a study of neoadjuvant nivolumab and ipilimumab in lung cancer. Study-level findings and limits: Compared with tumor-adjacent uninvolved lung, resected tumors showed greater richness and clonality. Only a single major-pathologic-response sample was available for clonality analysis.

Sequencing used immunoSEQ multiplex PCR; TCRdb keeps in-frame clones, though not all of them. The table records about 30,000 clones, 60% to 85% of them present only once. Points on this clone: What it binds is unknown.

Germline CDR1 is MGHDK and CDR2 is SYGVNS. The CDR3 is 13 amino acids. Trimming left V 6 bases short and J 4 bases short, with 12 bases between. Sequencing used tumor tissue, obtained after neoadjuvant nivolumab, alone or with ipilimumab, at or shortly before surgery. The TCR was taken from an adult with non-small cell lung cancer. The V gene is TRBV25-1, the J gene TRBJ1-2; the D gene is possibly TRBD1 (6 bases). CDR3 bases: TGTGCCAGCAGGCCCCCAGGGGCCTATGGCTACACCTTC. This sequence encodes CASRPPGAYGYTF.